Reported below is one T cell receptor beta chain. The record originates from a study of blood T cell repertoires in COVID-19. Study in general: From the United States, Italy and Spain came samples of acute and convalescent COVID-19. Sample material is recorded as cDNA or gDNA derived from T cells, B-cell-depleted T cells, or PBMCs.

Original processing methods: It was from reference gene primer amplification that nucleated cell counts were estimated. TCRdb keeps only in-frame clones here, not all; method: immunoSEQ multiplex PCR. The V and J calls and clone size are taken from that table; D and trimming were inferred from the DNA. There are tens of thousands of clones in the sample; about 83% occur only once, and roughly 5.4% lies in the top ten. This TCR was sampled from a man aged 45-60 years with active COVID-19. Sequencing used peripheral blood.

CDR3 DNA: TGTGCCAGCAGTGAAGCCCTAAGTGTCTATCAGCCCCAGCATTTT. Amino acids: CASSEALSVYQPQHF. This chain uses TRBV6-1 with TRBJ1-5, with D hard to call. The CDR3 sequence is 15 residues long. Germline V gene lookup returns CDR1 MNHNS and CDR2 SASEGT. V was pared by 0 bases and J by 5 bases, with 11 bases between.